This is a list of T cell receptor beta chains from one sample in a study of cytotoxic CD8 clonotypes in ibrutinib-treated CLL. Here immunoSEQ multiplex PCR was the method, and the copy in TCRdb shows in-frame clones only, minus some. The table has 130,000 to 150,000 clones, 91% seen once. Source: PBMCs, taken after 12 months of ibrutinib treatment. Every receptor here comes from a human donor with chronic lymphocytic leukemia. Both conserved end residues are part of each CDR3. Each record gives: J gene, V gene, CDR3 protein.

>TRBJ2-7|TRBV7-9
CASSASDREGNEQYF
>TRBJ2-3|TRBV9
CASSVTSGRLLGTDTQYF
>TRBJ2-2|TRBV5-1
CASSPVSGSTGELFF
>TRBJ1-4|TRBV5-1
CASSPAERAVGEKLFF
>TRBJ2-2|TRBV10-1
CASSGADFTGELFF
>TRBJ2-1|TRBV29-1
CSVEDRSGSYEQFF
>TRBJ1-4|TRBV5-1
CASSLEGSVLEKLFF
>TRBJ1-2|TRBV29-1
CSVEDGASNYGYTF
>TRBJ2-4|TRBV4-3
CASSQWVPGTGGENIQYF
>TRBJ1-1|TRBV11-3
CASSLEEGTEAFF
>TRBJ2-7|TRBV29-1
CSVEPLPSYEQYF
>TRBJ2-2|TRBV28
CASSFPQGACCGPNTGELFF
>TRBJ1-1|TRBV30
CAWSVDSGGTEAFF
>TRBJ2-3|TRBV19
CASRSGLAVTDTQYF
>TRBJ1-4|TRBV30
CAWRGRGEKLFF
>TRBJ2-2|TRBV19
CASSRGDANTGELFF
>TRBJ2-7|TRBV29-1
CSVDLLSSYEQYF
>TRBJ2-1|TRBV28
CASSSTGYEQFF
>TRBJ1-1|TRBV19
CASSAPGQRRAFF
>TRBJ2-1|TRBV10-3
CAISEPGEGGLSSYNEQFF
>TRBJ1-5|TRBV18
CASSPLGGAGNQPQHF
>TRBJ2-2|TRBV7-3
CASSLVGTTNTGELFF
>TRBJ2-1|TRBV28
CASRVLGRERSYNEQFF
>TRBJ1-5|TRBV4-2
CASSLLGGNQPQHF
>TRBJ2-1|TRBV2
CASGKREPSYNEQFF
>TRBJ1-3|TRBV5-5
CASSPTGETGNTIYF
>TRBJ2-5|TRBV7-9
CASSGGTRGGTQYF
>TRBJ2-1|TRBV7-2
CASSLSGSLWDEQFF